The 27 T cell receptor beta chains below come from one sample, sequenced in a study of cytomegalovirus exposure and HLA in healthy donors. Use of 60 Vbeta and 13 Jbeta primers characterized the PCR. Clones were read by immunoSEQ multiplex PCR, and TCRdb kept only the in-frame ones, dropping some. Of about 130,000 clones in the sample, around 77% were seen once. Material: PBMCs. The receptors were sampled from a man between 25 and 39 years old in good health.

The DNA for the CDR3 is TGTGCCAGCATGTCCCTGTCGAACACCGGGGAGCTGTTTTTT. Encoded protein: CASMSLSNTGELFF. The genes are TRBV2 and TRBJ2-2; D not resolved. V dropped 7 bases and J dropped 0 bases, with 9 bases sitting between them. This CDR3 spans 14 amino acids. Germline lookup yields CDR1 SNHLY and CDR2 FYNNEI.

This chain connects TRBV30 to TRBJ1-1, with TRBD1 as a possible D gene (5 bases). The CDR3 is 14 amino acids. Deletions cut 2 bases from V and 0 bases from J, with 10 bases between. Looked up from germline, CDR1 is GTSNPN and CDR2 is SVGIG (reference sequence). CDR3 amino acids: CAWSTGYMNTEAFF. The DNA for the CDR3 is TGTGCCTGGAGTACAGGATACATGAACACTGAAGCTTTCTTT.

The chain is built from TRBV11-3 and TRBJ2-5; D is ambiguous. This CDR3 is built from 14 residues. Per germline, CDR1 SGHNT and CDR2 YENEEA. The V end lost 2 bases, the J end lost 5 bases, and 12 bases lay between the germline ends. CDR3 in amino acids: CASSLTRGRETQYF. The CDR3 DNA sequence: TGTGCCAGCAGCTTAACCCGCGGCCGTGAGACCCAGTACTTC.

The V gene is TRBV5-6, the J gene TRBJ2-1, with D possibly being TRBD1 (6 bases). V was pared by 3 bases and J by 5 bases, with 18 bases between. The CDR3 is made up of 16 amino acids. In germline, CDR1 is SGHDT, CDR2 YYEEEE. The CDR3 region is CASSYPDGQYNNEQFF. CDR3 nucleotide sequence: TGTGCCAGCAGCTACCCGGACGGACAGTACAACAATGAGCAGTTCTTC.

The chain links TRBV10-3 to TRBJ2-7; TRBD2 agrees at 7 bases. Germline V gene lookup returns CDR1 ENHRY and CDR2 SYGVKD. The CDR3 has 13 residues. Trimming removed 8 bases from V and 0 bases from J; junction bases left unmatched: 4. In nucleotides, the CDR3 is TGTGCCATCGGAGCGGGGAGCTCCTACGAGCAGTACTTC. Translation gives CAIGAGSSYEQYF.

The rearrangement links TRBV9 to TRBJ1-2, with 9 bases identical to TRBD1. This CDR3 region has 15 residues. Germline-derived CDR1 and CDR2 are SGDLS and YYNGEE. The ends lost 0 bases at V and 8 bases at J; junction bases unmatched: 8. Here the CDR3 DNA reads TGTGCCAGCAGCGTAGCTCCAAGACAGGGGGAAGGCTACACCTTC. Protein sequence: CASSVAPRQGEGYTF.

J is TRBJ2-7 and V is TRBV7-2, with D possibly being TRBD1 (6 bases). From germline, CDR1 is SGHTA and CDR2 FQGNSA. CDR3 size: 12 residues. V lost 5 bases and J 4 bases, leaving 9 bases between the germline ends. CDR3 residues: CASSQTGYEQYF. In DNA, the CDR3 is TGTGCCAGCAGCCAGACAGGTTACGAGCAGTACTTC.

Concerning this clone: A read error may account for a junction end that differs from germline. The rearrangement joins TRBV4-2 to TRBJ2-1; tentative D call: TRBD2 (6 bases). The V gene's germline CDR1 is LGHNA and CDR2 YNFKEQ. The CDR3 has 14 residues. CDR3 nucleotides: TGTGCCAGCAGCCAATACTTGGACTACGATGAGCAGTTCTTC. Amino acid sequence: CASSQYLDYDEQFF.

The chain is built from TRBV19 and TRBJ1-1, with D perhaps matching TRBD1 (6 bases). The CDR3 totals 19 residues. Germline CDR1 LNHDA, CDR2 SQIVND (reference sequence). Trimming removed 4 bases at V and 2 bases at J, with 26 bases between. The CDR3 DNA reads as TGTGCCAGTAGTACCCAGTGGGCTAACATCAGGGGCTCTAACACTGAAGCTTTCTTT. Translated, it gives CASSTQWANIRGSNTEAFF.

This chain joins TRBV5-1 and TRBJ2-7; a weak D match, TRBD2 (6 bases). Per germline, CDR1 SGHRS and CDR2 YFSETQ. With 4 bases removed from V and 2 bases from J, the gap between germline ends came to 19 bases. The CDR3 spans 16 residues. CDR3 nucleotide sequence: TGCGCCAGCAGCCCCAGCGTGACCCCGGGAGCCTACGAGCAGTACTTC. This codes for CASSPSVTPGAYEQYF.

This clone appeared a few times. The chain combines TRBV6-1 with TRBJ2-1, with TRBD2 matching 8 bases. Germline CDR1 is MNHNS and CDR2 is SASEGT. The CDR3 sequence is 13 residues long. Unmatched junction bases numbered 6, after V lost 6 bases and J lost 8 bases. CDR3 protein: CASSQREFDEQFF. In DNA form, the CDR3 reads TGTGCCAGCAGCCAGCGGGAGTTCGATGAGCAGTTCTTC.

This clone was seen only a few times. The chain's CDR3 is CASSLVQGPYEQYF. The CDR3 region has the DNA TGTGCCAGCAGCTTAGTACAGGGGCCCTACGAGCAGTACTTC. The chain carries TRBV7-2 and TRBJ2-7; the match to TRBD1 covers 7 bases. CDR3 size: 14 residues. The J segment lost 2 bases and the V segment lost 1 base, leaving 2 bases of the junction unmatched. Per germline, CDR1 SGHTA and CDR2 FQGNSA.

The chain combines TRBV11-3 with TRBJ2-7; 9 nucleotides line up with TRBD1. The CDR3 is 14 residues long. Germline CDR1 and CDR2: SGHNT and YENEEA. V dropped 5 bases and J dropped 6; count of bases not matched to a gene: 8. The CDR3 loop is CASSHRDRALEQYF. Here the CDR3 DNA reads TGTGCCAGCAGCCACCGGGACAGGGCGCTCGAGCAGTACTTC.

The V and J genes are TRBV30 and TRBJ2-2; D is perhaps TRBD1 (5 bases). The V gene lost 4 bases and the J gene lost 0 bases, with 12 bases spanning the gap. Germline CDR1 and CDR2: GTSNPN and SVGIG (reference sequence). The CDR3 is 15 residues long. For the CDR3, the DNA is TGTGCCTGGACGGGTTCGACAGCGAACACCGGGGAGCTGTTTTTT. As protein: CAWTGSTANTGELFF.

The CDR3 region has the DNA TGCGCCAGCAGCTTGGTACAGGGGGCGGATGGCTACACCTTC. It encodes CASSLVQGADGYTF. The chain couples TRBV5-1 to TRBJ1-2; TRBD1 agrees at 9 bases. V lost 0 bases, J lost 6 bases, and 3 bases stayed unmatched. There are 14 residues in the CDR3. Per germline, CDR1 SGHRS and CDR2 YFSETQ.

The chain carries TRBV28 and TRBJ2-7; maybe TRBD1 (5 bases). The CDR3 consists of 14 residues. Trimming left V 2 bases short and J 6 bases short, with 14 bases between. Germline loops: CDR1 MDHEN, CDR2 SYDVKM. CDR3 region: CASSLGDIGVEQYF. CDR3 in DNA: TGTGCCAGCAGTTTAGGGGATATAGGGGTCGAGCAGTACTTC.

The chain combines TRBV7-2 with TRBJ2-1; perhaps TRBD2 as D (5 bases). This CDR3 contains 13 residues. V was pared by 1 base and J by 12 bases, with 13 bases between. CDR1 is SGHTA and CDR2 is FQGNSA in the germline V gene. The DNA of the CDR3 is TGTGCCAGCAGCTTAGAGTATACGGGAAGGCAGTTCTTC. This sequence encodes CASSLEYTGRQFF.

CDR3 protein: CSVEDWTGGYTIYF. DNA for the CDR3: TGCAGCGTTGAAGATTGGACAGGGGGATACACCATATATTTT. The V and J genes are TRBV29-1 and TRBJ1-3; 10 positions agree with TRBD1. The CDR3 consists of 14 residues. Germline V gene lookup returns CDR1 SQVTM and CDR2 ANQGSEA. With 0 bases clipped from V and 8 bases from J, the junction kept 4 bases outside the gene matches.

The CDR3 nucleotides are TGTGCCAGCAGTGAATTAGGGCGGGGACGCACAGATACGCAGTATTTT. It encodes CASSELGRGRTDTQYF. The rearrangement uses TRBV25-1 and TRBJ2-3; D is perhaps TRBD2 (6 bases). The CDR3 runs to 16 residues. Germline assignment: CDR1 MGHDK and CDR2 SYGVNS. Deletions cut 1 base from V and 1 base from J, with 12 bases between.

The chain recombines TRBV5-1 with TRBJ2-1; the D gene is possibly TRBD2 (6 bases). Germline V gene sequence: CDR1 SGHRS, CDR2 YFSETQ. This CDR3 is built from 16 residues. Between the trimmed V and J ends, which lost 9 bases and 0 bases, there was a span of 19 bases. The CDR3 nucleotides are TGCGCCACCAGGGACTCCCCAACCACCTCCTACAATGAGCAGTTCTTC. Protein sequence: CATRDSPTTSYNEQFF.

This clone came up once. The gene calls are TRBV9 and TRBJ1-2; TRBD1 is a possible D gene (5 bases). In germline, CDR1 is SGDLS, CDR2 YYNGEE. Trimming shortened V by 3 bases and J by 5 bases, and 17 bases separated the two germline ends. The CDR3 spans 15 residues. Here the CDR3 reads CASSATPGGGYGYTF. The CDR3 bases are TGTGCCAGCAGCGCCACCCCGGGGGGGGGATATGGCTACACCTTC.

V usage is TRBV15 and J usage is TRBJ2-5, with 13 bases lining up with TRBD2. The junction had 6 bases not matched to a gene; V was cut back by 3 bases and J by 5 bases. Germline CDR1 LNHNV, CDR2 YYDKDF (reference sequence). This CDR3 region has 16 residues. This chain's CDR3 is CATSSKLAGGLETQYF. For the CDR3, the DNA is TGTGCCACCAGCAGCAAACTAGCGGGAGGGCTGGAGACCCAGTACTTC.

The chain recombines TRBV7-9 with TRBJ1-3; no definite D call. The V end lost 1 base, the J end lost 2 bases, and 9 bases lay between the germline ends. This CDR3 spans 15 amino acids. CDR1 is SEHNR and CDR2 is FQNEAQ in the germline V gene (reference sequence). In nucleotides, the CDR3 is TGTGCCAGCAGCTTAGTCAGAGGCGCTGGAAACACCATATATTTT. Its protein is CASSLVRGAGNTIYF.

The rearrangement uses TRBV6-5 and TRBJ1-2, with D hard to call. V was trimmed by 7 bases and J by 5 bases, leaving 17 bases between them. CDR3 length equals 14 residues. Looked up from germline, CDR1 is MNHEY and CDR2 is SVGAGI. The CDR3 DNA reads TGTGCCAGCAAAGCCCGGGCCTCGGGGTATGGCTACACCTTC. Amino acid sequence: CASKARASGYGYTF.

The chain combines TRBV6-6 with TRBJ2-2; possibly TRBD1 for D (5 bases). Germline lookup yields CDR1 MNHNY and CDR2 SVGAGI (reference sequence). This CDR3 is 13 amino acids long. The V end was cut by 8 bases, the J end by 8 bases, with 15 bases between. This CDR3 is CASGGQLSGELFF. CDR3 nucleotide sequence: TGTGCCAGCGGCGGACAACTATCGGGGGAGCTGTTTTTT.

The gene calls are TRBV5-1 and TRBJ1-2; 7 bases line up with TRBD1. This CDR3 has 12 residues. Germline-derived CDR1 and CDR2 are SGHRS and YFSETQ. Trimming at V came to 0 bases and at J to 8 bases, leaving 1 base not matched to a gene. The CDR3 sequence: CASSLDRGGYTF. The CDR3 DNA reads TGCGCCAGCAGCTTGGACAGGGGAGGCTACACCTTC.

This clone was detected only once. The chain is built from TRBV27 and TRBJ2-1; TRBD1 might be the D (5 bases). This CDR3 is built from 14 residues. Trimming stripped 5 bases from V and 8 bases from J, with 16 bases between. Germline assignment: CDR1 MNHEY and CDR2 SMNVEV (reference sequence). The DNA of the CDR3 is TGTGCCAGCAGTCCTTCTCAGGGTCGCCATGAGCAGTTCTTC. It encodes CASSPSQGRHEQFF.